This is a list of T cell receptor beta chains from one sample in a study of blood T cell repertoires in COVID-19. This table comes from immunoSEQ multiplex PCR, and its TCRdb copy is limited to in-frame clones, with some not included. In the table there are around 81,000 clones, 75% to 85% of which are singletons. The sequencing sample was made of peripheral blood. The source of these receptors is a man older than 75 with acute or convalescent COVID-19. CDR3s include the opening cysteine and the closing phenylalanine or tryptophan. The D gene is left open where the match is weak. For some rows the clone size is stated as once, few or many, or as a class when expanded; others skip it.

v_gene	d_gene	j_gene	abundance	CDR3nt	CDR3aa
TRBV30	.	TRBJ1-4	.	TGTGCCTTGCTCCCGATAGCAACTAATGAAAAACTGTTTTTT	CALLPIATNEKLFF
TRBV29-1	.	TRBJ2-1	.	TGCAGCGTTGAACACGTCGGCGGCAATGAGCAGTTCTTC	CSVEHVGGNEQFF
TRBV6-4	.	TRBJ1-2	.	TGTGCCAGCAGACCCGACAGCCTTATTAACTATGGCTACACCTTC	CASRPDSLINYGYTF
TRBV10-2	TRBD1	TRBJ1-5	.	TGCGCCAGCAGTGGGCGACAGGGGGCGCGGAGCAATCAGCCCCAGCATTTT	CASSGRQGARSNQPQHF
TRBV4-3	TRBD2	TRBJ2-7	.	TGCGCCAGCAGCCAATCCACTAGCGGGGGGGCCGGCTACTACGAGCAGTACTTC	CASSQSTSGGAGYYEQYF
TRBV6-5	TRBD1	TRBJ1-1	.	TGTGCCAGCTCGGACAGGGCGGTGGCTGAAGCTTTCTTT	CASSDRAVAEAFF
TRBV7-2	.	TRBJ2-3	.	TGTGCCAGCAGTTACACCCCGGGACAAGCTACGCAGTATTTT	CASSYTPGQATQYF
TRBV5-6	TRBD1	TRBJ2-7	.	TGTGCCAGCAGCTTGGAGACCGGGACAGGGCGCGTCTCCGAGCAGTACTTC	CASSLETGTGRVSEQYF
TRBV7-2	.	TRBJ1-2	.	TGTGCCAGCAGCTCTGTCAGTAACTATGGCTACACCTTC	CASSSVSNYGYTF
TRBV5-1	TRBD1	TRBJ1-2	.	TGCGCCAGCAGCATGGGACAGGGTAATGGCTACACCTTC	CASSMGQGNGYTF
TRBV3-1/TRBV3-2	TRBD2	TRBJ2-2	.	TGTGCCAGCAGCCCCCTGACTAGCGGGAGAGCTGTGAACACCGGGGAGCTGTTTTTT	CASSPLTSGRAVNTGELFF
TRBV19	TRBD1	TRBJ1-5	few	TGTGCCAGTAGTATGGGACAGGGTCTATATAGCAATCAGCCCCAGCATTTT	CASSMGQGLYSNQPQHF
TRBV5-1	.	TRBJ2-1	.	TGCGCCAGCAGCTTGTCCACGGGCTACAATGAGCAGTTCTTC	CASSLSTGYNEQFF
TRBV7-3	TRBD1	TRBJ1-1	.	TGTGCCAGCAGCCCGGACAGGAAGCGGGCTTTCTTT	CASSPDRKRAFF
TRBV19	.	TRBJ2-7	once	TGTGCCAGTAGTATCACGGAGGGGGCGGTGCAGTACTTC	CASSITEGAVQYF
TRBV19	.	TRBJ1-6	once	TGTGCCAGTAGTAGCCAGGACAACTCCGGGTGGGGTTCACCCCTCCACTTT	CASSSQDNSGWGSPLHF
TRBV19	.	TRBJ2-3	.	TGTGCCAGTAAGCTTTCGGGGGGCGGGTTCGGAGATACGCAGTATTTT	CASKLSGGGFGDTQYF
TRBV20-1	.	TRBJ2-7	once	TGCAGTGCTAGTCCTAATCCCACTCTCGAGAACGAGCAGTACTTC	CSASPNPTLENEQYF
TRBV12-3/TRBV12-4	.	TRBJ2-5	.	TGTGCCAGCAGTAGCCAGGGTGTTGAGACCCAGTACTTC	CASSSQGVETQYF
TRBV4-1	.	TRBJ1-1	.	TGCGCCAGCAGCCAAGACCCCTTCTATATGAACACTGAAGCTTTCTTT	CASSQDPFYMNTEAFF
TRBV6-2/TRBV6-3	TRBD1	TRBJ1-5	.	TGTGCCAGCAGTGCTCGCGGGGCAGGGGGAATCCTCAATCAGCCCCAGCATTTT	CASSARGAGGILNQPQHF
TRBV19	TRBD1	TRBJ2-7	.	TGTGCCAGTAGTACCGGGACAGAAACATACGAGCAGTACTTC	CASSTGTETYEQYF
TRBV4-3	TRBD1	TRBJ2-1	many	TGCGCCAGCAGCTTCTCAGAAGGGGGCTCTGAGCAGTTCTTC	CASSFSEGGSEQFF
TRBV7-2	TRBD2	TRBJ2-3	.	TGTGCCAGCAGCCCGGGACTAGCGGGGGGGACAGATACGCAGTATTTT	CASSPGLAGGTDTQYF
TRBV11-3	TRBD1	TRBJ1-6	.	TGTGCCAGCAGCACCCGAGGACCGCTCCAGACAGGGCTACACTCACCCCTCCACTTT	CASSTRGPLQTGLHSPLHF
TRBV18	TRBD1	TRBJ1-4	.	TGTGCCAGCTCACCATTCAGGGGGAAAAATGAAAAACTGTTTTTT	CASSPFRGKNEKLFF
TRBV9	TRBD1	TRBJ2-1	.	TGTGCCAGCAGCCCCCGGACAGGGAACTCCTACAATGAGCAGTTCTTC	CASSPRTGNSYNEQFF
TRBV7-2	.	TRBJ1-1	few	TGTGCCAGCAGCTTTGCAGGGATGAACACTGAAGCTTTCTTT	CASSFAGMNTEAFF
TRBV15	TRBD2	TRBJ2-2	.	TGTGCCACCAGCAGACGACTAGCGGGAGGGACCGGGGAGCTGTTTTTT	CATSRRLAGGTGELFF
TRBV27	TRBD1	TRBJ2-5	.	TGTGCCAGCAGCCATCAGGGGGACGAGACCCAGTACTTC	CASSHQGDETQYF
TRBV10-3	.	TRBJ2-1	.	TGTGCCATCAGTGAGGACGGCGGGGATTTTAGTGGTGAGCAGTTCTTC	CAISEDGGDFSGEQFF
TRBV6-4	.	TRBJ2-4	.	TGCGACGTACCTAGGGAGGAAAACGTCAAAAACATTCAGTACTTC	CDVPREENVKNIQYF
TRBV11-2	TRBD2	TRBJ2-7	.	TGTGCCAGCAGCTTAGTAACTAGCGGGAGCTACGAGCAGTACTTC	CASSLVTSGSYEQYF
TRBV12-3/TRBV12-4	TRBD2	TRBJ2-1	few	TGTGCCAGCAGTTTACTAGCGGGGATCGAGCAGTTCTTC	CASSLLAGIEQFF
TRBV11-3	.	TRBJ2-2	once	TGTGCCAGCAGCTTAAGGTGGCAAGGAGTTACCGGGGAGCTGTTTTTT	CASSLRWQGVTGELFF
TRBV4-3	.	TRBJ1-4	.	TGCGCCAGCAGCCAAGCGTCACTCAGGGGCCGGGAAAAACTGTTTTTT	CASSQASLRGREKLFF
TRBV6-5	TRBD2	TRBJ2-1	.	TGTGCCAGCAACAAGGGACTAGCAGAAAACAATGAGCAGTTCTTC	CASNKGLAENNEQFF
TRBV5-1	TRBD1	TRBJ1-1	.	TGCGCCAGCAGCCGACAGGGGGCCGGGACTGAAGCTTTCTTT	CASSRQGAGTEAFF
TRBV6-5	.	TRBJ1-2	.	TGTGCCAGCAGTTACACCAACAGGAGGGGAGGCTACACCTTC	CASSYTNRRGGYTF
TRBV29-1	.	TRBJ1-2	.	TGCAGCGTTGCCTTCGGGGGGAGTTACGATTATGGCTACACCTTC	CSVAFGGSYDYGYTF
TRBV7-9	.	TRBJ1-1	.	TGTGCCAGCAGCCCCCAGGGACTTATGAACACTGAAGCTTTCTTT	CASSPQGLMNTEAFF
TRBV11-2	.	TRBJ2-3	.	TGTGCCAGCAGCTTAGTAGCAGATACGCAGTATTTT	CASSLVADTQYF
TRBV11-2	TRBD2	TRBJ2-1	.	TGTGCCAGCAGCCGGGGGACTAGCGGGAGGGGAAATGAGCAGTTCTTC	CASSRGTSGRGNEQFF
TRBV14	.	TRBJ2-7	.	TGTGCCAGCAGCCAAGCAGGTTACGAGCAGTACTTC	CASSQAGYEQYF
TRBV10-1	.	TRBJ1-3	.	TGCGCCAGCAGCCACGCTACTGGAAACACCATATATTTT	CASSHATGNTIYF
TRBV7-2	.	TRBJ2-2	few	TGTGCCAGCAGTCTCGAGGGCATAGGCTGGAACACCGGGGAGCTGTTTTTT	CASSLEGIGWNTGELFF
TRBV10-1	TRBD1	TRBJ2-5	.	TGCGCCAGCAGTGAACCGGACAGGGGTCAAGAGACCCAGTACTTC	CASSEPDRGQETQYF
TRBV9	.	TRBJ2-2	.	TGTGCCAGCAGCCTTTACACCGGGGAGCTGTTTTTT	CASSLYTGELFF
TRBV7-9	.	TRBJ1-4	.	TGTGCCAGCAGTACCACGGGGGGGCAACTTTATGAAAAACTGTTTTTT	CASSTTGGQLYEKLFF
TRBV19	TRBD2	TRBJ2-1	.	TGTGCCAGTAGTATAACGAGCGGGAGGATTGTGAATGAGCAGTTCTTC	CASSITSGRIVNEQFF
TRBV3-1/TRBV3-2	TRBD1	TRBJ1-5	.	TGTGCCAGCAGCCTGACAGGGACCAATCAGCCCCAGCATTTT	CASSLTGTNQPQHF
TRBV7-2	TRBD1	TRBJ2-6	.	TGTGCCAGCAGCGCAGGACAGGGTGGGGCCAACGTCCTGACTTTC	CASSAGQGGANVLTF
TRBV5-4	.	TRBJ1-6	.	TGTGCCAGCAGCTTGGGTTCCAGCTCCTATAATTCACCCCTCCACTTT	CASSLGSSSYNSPLHF
TRBV2	TRBD1	TRBJ2-7	.	TGTGCCAGCAGACACAGGGGTTCCCACGAGCAGTACTTC	CASRHRGSHEQYF
TRBV6-2/TRBV6-3	.	TRBJ1-4	.	TGTGCCAGCAGTTCCGTGGTTGGAGCGGAAAAACTGTTTTTT	CASSSVVGAEKLFF
TRBV30	.	TRBJ2-7	.	TGTGCCTGGAGTGTAGGACTATCCTACGAGCAGTACTTC	CAWSVGLSYEQYF
TRBV4-1	.	TRBJ1-4	once	TGCGCCAGCCGGGAACAGGGTTTGGAGGATGAAAAACTGTTTTTT	CASREQGLEDEKLFF
TRBV5-1	TRBD1	TRBJ2-2	.	TGCGCCAGCAGCCCCGGACAGGGGACGAACACCGGGGAGCTGTTTTTT	CASSPGQGTNTGELFF
TRBV3-1/TRBV3-2	.	TRBJ1-5	.	TGTGCCAGCAGCCAAGGGAGGAATCAGCCCCAGCATTTT	CASSQGRNQPQHF